This T cell receptor beta chain was captured in a study of shared clonotypes between healthy human individuals. Background on the study: CD4 naive and memory got three plates each, CD8 naive two, CD8 memory one. Study-level results: The study generally estimated greater richness for naive than memory subsets.

All donors were healthy HIV-negative adults lacking recent acute infections or vaccinations. As regards this clone: The antigen remains unidentified.

V lost 0 bases and J lost 10, with 21 bases in between. Germline V gene lookup returns CDR1 KGHSH and CDR2 LQKENI. The CDR3 totals 17 residues. The study ran the assay at deep level. TCRdb's table, derived via immunoSEQ multiplex PCR, lists solely in-frame clones and lacks some. The profile shows over 2 million clones, less than 95% of them singletons. Input material: naive CD4+ T cells from PBMCs. Subset indicated: CD45RA+ positively selected. The V and J genes are TRBV18 and TRBJ1-4; D might be TRBD1 (5 bases). The clonotype was recovered from a young man in good health. Some clones in this sample may be carry-over from other donors' samples. The CDR3 spells CASSPPEALGVGVKLFF. In nucleotides, the CDR3 is TGTGCCAGCTCACCACCGGAGGCGCTCGGGGTAGGGGTAAAACTGTTTTTT.